This entry is about one T cell receptor (beta chain). The data are from a study of cytomegalovirus exposure and HLA in healthy donors. Turning to the study itself: Prior work identified roughly 120 million unique TCR beta sequences in 150 million to 200 million T cells.

Use of 60 Vbeta and 13 Jbeta primers characterized the PCR. The repertoire was sequenced with immunoSEQ multiplex PCR; TCRdb's copy has only in-frame clones and lacks some. In total, the table holds around 50,000 clones. The TCR was taken from a female donor in good health and CMV-seronegative. The sequencing sample was made of PBMCs.

Written as DNA, the CDR3 is TGTGCCAGCAGCACCGGACTAGCGGTTTACAATGAGCAGTTCTTC. Translation: CASSTGLAVYNEQFF. The chain carries TRBV9 and TRBJ2-1; 10 nucleotides line up with TRBD2. From germline, CDR1 is SGDLS and CDR2 YYNGEE. V was clipped by 4 bases and J by 4 bases; unmatched bases: 5. The CDR3 is 15 amino acids.